This T cell receptor (beta chain) appears in the sequencing data of a study of blood T cells in healthy people across ages. About the research overall: Capture via template switching afforded approximately one barcoded beta molecule per two T cells.

A second PCR of roughly 7 to 11 cycles used a sample-barcoded 5' primer and a J-beta primer mix. Every molecule of cDNA carried a tag from a template-switch adaptor with 12 random nucleotides. Each CDR3 protein gets one entry after TCRdb re-called the 5' RACE reads with MiXCR. The sample includes 1,800,000 or so distinct CDR3 sequences, approximately 39% of them seen just once. CDR3 length equals 15 residues. Trimming took 4 bases from V and 5 from J, leaving 18 bases between them. Germline V gene sequence: CDR1 SGHRS, CDR2 YFSETQ. This TCR was recovered from a human donor in good health. This chain connects TRBV5-1 to TRBJ2-5; D is perhaps TRBD1 (6 bases). Sequenced sample: blood. CDR3 DNA: TGCGCCAGCAGCCAACGGACTCAGGGGTGGGAGACCCAGTACTTC. Translation gives CASSQRTQGWETQYF.